The 8 T cell receptor beta chains given below trace back to one sample, sequenced in a study of CXCR3-negative and CXCR3-positive naive CD8 T cells. All TRB cDNA libraries came from 5' RACE performed with UMI labels. No DNA is given; TCRdb re-called the 5' RACE reads and lists each CDR3 protein once. The table counts 100,000 to 150,000 distinct CDR3 sequences; approximately 0.46% lies in the top ten. The sequenced sample consisted of naive CXCR3- CD8+ T cells from blood. Subset: CD45RO-CCR7+CD27+CD95- naive CD8+ T cells lacking CXCR3 (TNR3-). These receptors originate from a human donor in good health. Some clones in this sample may be carry-over from other donors' samples.

This sequence joins TRBV7-2 and TRBJ2-7. The CDR3 covers 14 residues. Germline CDR1 and CDR2: SGHTA and FQGNSA. The CDR3 loop reads CASSLQDAYYEQYF.

This chain joins TRBV28 and TRBJ2-5; as DNA is missing, the TRBD1 call by TCRdb cannot be tested. Germline CDR1 is MDHEN and CDR2 is SYDVKM. This CDR3 spans 15 amino acids. This CDR3 reads CASTTRQNILETQYF.

This rearrangement joins TRBV7-7 to TRBJ1-1; TCRdb reports TRBD1, a call that lacks DNA to check it against. The CDR3 runs 15 residues. The germline CDR1 and CDR2 sequences are SSHAT and FNYEAQ (reference sequence). The CDR3 sequence: CASIPCEGWGTEAFF.

CDR3 sequence: CASSPTGVYGANVLTF. The rearrangement joins TRBV5-1 to TRBJ2-6; checking the TCRdb D call of TRBD1 is not possible without DNA. CDR1 is SGHRS and CDR2 is YFSETQ in the germline V gene. The CDR3 extends over 16 amino acids.

The rearrangement uses TRBV6-2 or TRBV6-3 and TRBJ1-5; the TCRdb call, TRBD1, lacks DNA for checking. This CDR3 comprises 15 residues. Germline CDR1 MNHEY, CDR2 SVGEGT. CDR3 loop: CASRVGSGANQPQHF.

The chain couples TRBV2 to TRBJ2-1. The CDR3 is made up of 15 amino acids. Germline V gives CDR1 SNHLY, CDR2 FYNNEI. The CDR3 spells CASTLGFSSYNEQFF. Complete variable domain (other parts from reference TRBV2 and TRBJ2-1): EPEVTQTPSHQVTQMGQEVILRCVPISNHLYFYWYRQILGQKVEFLVSFYNNEISEKSEIFDDQFSVERPDGSNFTLKIRSTKLEDSAMYFCASTLGFSSYNEQFFGPGTRLTVL.

This CDR3 reads CASSFSSGTYNEQFF. The chain joins TRBV28 to TRBJ2-1; the TRBD1 assignment by TCRdb is unverifiable without DNA. The CDR3 length is 15 residues. CDR1 MDHEN and CDR2 SYDVKM come from the germline V gene.

V and J are TRBV5-1 and TRBJ2-7; absent DNA, TCRdb's TRBD2 call cannot be checked. Germline loops: CDR1 SGHRS, CDR2 YFSETQ. This CDR3 contains 15 residues. The CDR3 protein is CASSYDSGRIYEQYF.